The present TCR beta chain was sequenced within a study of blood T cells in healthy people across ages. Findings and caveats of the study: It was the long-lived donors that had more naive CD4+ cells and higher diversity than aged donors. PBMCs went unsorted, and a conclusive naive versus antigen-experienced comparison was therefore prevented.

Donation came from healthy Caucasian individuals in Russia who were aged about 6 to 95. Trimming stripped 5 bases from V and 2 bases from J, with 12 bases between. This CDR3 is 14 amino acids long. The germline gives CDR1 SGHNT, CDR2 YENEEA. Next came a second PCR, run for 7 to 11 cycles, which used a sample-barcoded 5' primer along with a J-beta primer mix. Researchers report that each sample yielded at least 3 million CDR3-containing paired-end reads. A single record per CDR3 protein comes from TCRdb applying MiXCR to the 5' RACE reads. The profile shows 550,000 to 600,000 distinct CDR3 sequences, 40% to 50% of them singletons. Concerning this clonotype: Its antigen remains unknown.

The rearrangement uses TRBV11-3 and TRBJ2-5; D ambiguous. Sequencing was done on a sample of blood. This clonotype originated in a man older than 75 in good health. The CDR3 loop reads CASSRGPEQETQYF. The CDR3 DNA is TGTGCCAGCAGCCGTGGACCAGAACAAGAGACCCAGTACTTC. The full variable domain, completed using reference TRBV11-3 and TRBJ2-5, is EAGVVQSPRYKIIEKKQPVAFWCNPISGHNTLYWYLQNLGQGPELLIRYENEEAVDDSQLPKDRFSAERLKGVDSTLKIQPAELGDSAVYLCASSRGPEQETQYFGPGTRLLVL.